These 29 T cell receptor beta chains were sequenced from one sample in a study of cytomegalovirus exposure and HLA in healthy donors. Produced via immunoSEQ multiplex PCR; TCRdb's table is partial and in-frame only. The table shows 35,000 to 50,000 clones, with approximately 93% occurring only once. Sequenced: PBMCs. The receptors come from a woman younger than 35 in good health and CMV-seronegative.

This clone was counted a single time. The chain couples TRBV6-1 to TRBJ2-7, with 9 nucleotides matching TRBD1. Germline V gene data show CDR1 as MNHNS and CDR2 as SASEGT. V gave up 2 bases and J gave up 2 bases; unmatched junction bases: 4. This CDR3 is 15 amino acids long. The DNA of the CDR3 is TGTGCCAGCAGTGAAATTAGGACAGGGGCCTACGAGCAGTACTTC. Encoded protein: CASSEIRTGAYEQYF.

This clone was seen once. The chain couples TRBV9 to TRBJ2-1; 14 bases fit TRBD2. CDR1 and CDR2 from the germline V gene are SGDLS and YYNGEE. The V segment lost 4 bases and the J segment 10 bases; nucleotides outside the gene matches: 10. The CDR3 covers 16 residues. Written as DNA, the CDR3 is TGTGCCAGCAGCATCCCCGGGACTAGCGGGAGAGGGGAGCAGTTCTTC. Translating it yields CASSIPGTSGRGEQFF. The entire variable domain, with the rest obtained from reference TRBV9 and TRBJ2-1, is as follows: DSGVTQTPKHLITATGQRVTLRCSPRSGDLSVYWYQQSLDQGLQFLIQYYNGEERAKGNILERFSAQQFPDLHSELNLSSLELGDSALYFCASSIPGTSGRGEQFFGPGTRLTVL.

J is TRBJ1-4 and V is TRBV10-3; a possible D gene is TRBD1 (5 bases). The CDR3 consists of 14 residues. The germline V gene has CDR1 ENHRY and CDR2 SYGVKD. Trimming stripped 3 bases from V and 7 bases from J, with 12 bases between. The CDR3 region has the DNA TGTGCCATCAGTGAAAAGGGGCGGAGTGAAAAACTGTTTTTT. This sequence encodes CAISEKGRSEKLFF.

V gene TRBV7-9 combines with J gene TRBJ1-4; the D gene is possibly TRBD1 (6 bases). The CDR3 consists of 14 residues. Trimming shortened V by 5 bases and J by 5 bases, and 12 bases separated the two germline ends. Germline CDR1 SEHNR, CDR2 FQNEAQ (reference sequence). The CDR3 region has the DNA TGTGCCAGCAGCCGGACAGACGTCAATGAAAAACTGTTTTTT. Residues: CASSRTDVNEKLFF.

V and J are TRBV5-6 and TRBJ1-3; 7 nucleotides line up with TRBD1. Germline loops: CDR1 SGHDT, CDR2 YYEEEE. The CDR3 length is 15 residues. The junction had 6 bases not matched to a gene; V was cut back by 3 bases and J by 3 bases. CDR3 nucleotides: TGTGCCAGCAGCTCCGGGACAGACTTTGGAAACACCATATATTTT. Amino acids: CASSSGTDFGNTIYF.

The rearrangement uses TRBV11-2 and TRBJ2-4; perhaps TRBD2 as D (5 bases). Trimming took 0 bases from V and 9 from J, leaving 6 bases between them. This CDR3 has 12 amino acids. The germline CDR1 and CDR2 sequences are SGHAT and FQNNGV. For the CDR3, the DNA is TGTGCCAGCAGCTTAGATGGAGGCATTCAGTACTTC. This sequence encodes CASSLDGGIQYF.

The chain is built from TRBV28 and TRBJ1-5; D may be TRBD1 (6 bases). Per the germline V gene, CDR1 is MDHEN and CDR2 is SYDVKM. The CDR3 runs to 16 residues. Between the trimmed V and J ends, which lost 5 bases and 0 bases, there was a span of 14 bases. CDR3 amino acids: CASSDRQVHSNQPQHF. Here the CDR3 DNA reads TGTGCCAGCAGTGATCGACAGGTCCATAGCAATCAGCCCCAGCATTTT.

This clone was picked up one time. The chain carries TRBV6-6 and TRBJ2-5, with 7 nucleotides matching TRBD1. Trimming removed 2 bases from V and 2 bases from J; junction bases left unmatched: 5. The CDR3 runs 15 residues. The V gene's germline CDR1 is MNHNY and CDR2 SVGAGI (reference sequence). The CDR3 here is CASSYPGTVQETQYF. CDR3 DNA: TGTGCCAGCAGTTACCCCGGGACAGTTCAAGAGACCCAGTACTTC.

This sequence joins TRBV28 and TRBJ1-2; 7 nucleotides match TRBD1. The V gene's germline CDR1 is MDHEN and CDR2 SYDVKM. The V segment lost 10 bases and the J segment 5 bases; nucleotides outside the gene matches: 10. The CDR3 is 13 amino acids. This chain's CDR3 is CATSGAGGYGYTF. CDR3 sequence (DNA): TGTGCCACCTCTGGGGCAGGGGGGTATGGCTACACCTTC.

The chain uses TRBV9 and TRBJ1-2; weak D call: TRBD1 (6 bases). Germline V gene data show CDR1 as SGDLS and CDR2 as YYNGEE. The CDR3 runs to 15 residues. V was clipped by 0 bases and J by 3 bases, with 12 bases between them. The CDR3 loop is CASSVVAGVDYGYTF. The CDR3 DNA reads as TGTGCCAGCAGCGTAGTGGCAGGGGTGGACTATGGCTACACCTTC.

V usage is TRBV10-3 and J usage is TRBJ2-7; 7 bases are a match to TRBD1. The CDR3 has 16 residues. Germline CDR1 and CDR2: ENHRY and SYGVKD. The V gene end was trimmed by 2 bases and the J gene end by 2 bases; junction bases not matched to a gene: 9. The CDR3: CAISELTGRSPYEQYF. CDR3 DNA: TGTGCCATCAGTGAGCTGACAGGGCGCTCCCCCTACGAGCAGTACTTC.

V usage is TRBV7-9 and J usage is TRBJ2-1; 9 nucleotides agree with TRBD2. Per the germline V gene, CDR1 is SEHNR and CDR2 is FQNEAQ (reference sequence). V dropped 2 bases and J dropped 6; count of bases not matched to a gene: 5. This CDR3 has 15 amino acids. The CDR3 region has the DNA TGTGCCAGCAGCTTATGGCCTAGCGGGATCAATGAGCAGTTCTTC. Protein sequence: CASSLWPSGINEQFF.

This chain's CDR3 is CAWTVFNQPQHF. The CDR3 nucleotides are TGTGCCTGGACAGTCTTCAATCAGCCCCAGCATTTT. V usage is TRBV30 and J usage is TRBJ1-5, with D hard to call. CDR1 is GTSNPN, CDR2 SVGIG, per germline (reference sequence). V lost 4 bases, J lost 3 bases, and 7 bases lay in between. CDR3 length: 12 amino acids.

J is TRBJ2-3 and V is TRBV20-1; no firm D call. The CDR3 is 11 amino acids. The V end was cut by 3 bases, the J end by 3 bases, with 4 bases between. Germline CDR1 DFQATT, CDR2 SNEGSKA (reference sequence). This chain's CDR3 is CSASLTDTQYF. The CDR3 bases are TGCAGTGCTAGTCTAACAGATACGCAGTATTTT.

This sequence joins TRBV6-5 and TRBJ1-3, with D tentatively TRBD1 (5 bases). Germline V gene data show CDR1 as MNHEY and CDR2 as SVGAGI. Trimming cost V 7 bases and J 0 bases, with 13 bases left between them. The CDR3 runs 15 residues. Written as DNA, the CDR3 is TGTGCCAGCACCTATGACAGAGCCTCTGGAAACACCATATATTTT. Protein: CASTYDRASGNTIYF.

The V call is TRBV19, the J call TRBJ2-3; 8 bases fit TRBD2. Unmatched junction bases numbered 7, after V lost 6 bases and J lost 5 bases. The CDR3 is made up of 14 amino acids. The germline V gene encodes CDR1 LNHDA and CDR2 SQIVND (reference sequence). The CDR3 reads CASSSERGRDTQYF. CDR3 in DNA: TGTGCCAGTAGCTCCGAGCGGGGGAGAGATACGCAGTATTTT. Full variable domain (rest looked up from reference TRBV19 and TRBJ2-3): DGGITQSPKYLFRKEGQNVTLSCEQNLNHDAMYWYRQDPGQGLRLIYYSQIVNDFQKGDIAEGYSVSREKKESFPLTVTSAQKNPTAFYLCASSSERGRDTQYFGPGTRLTVL.

This clone was detected only once. This chain joins TRBV9 and TRBJ1-1, with unresolved D. Germline values: CDR1 SGDLS, CDR2 YYNGEE. CDR3 length: 16 residues. V lost 7 bases and J lost 6, with 25 bases in between. Written as DNA, the CDR3 is TGTGCCAGCGGTAGCCGACCGGGAGGGCTGAAGCCTGAAGCTTTCTTT. Translating it yields CASGSRPGGLKPEAFF.

The rearrangement joins TRBV5-1 to TRBJ1-2; D unclear. CDR3 length: 18 amino acids. In germline, CDR1 is SGHRS, CDR2 YFSETQ. V dropped 2 bases and J dropped 0 bases, with 20 bases sitting between them. The CDR3 DNA follows: TGCGCCAGCAGCTTCTTGAGGACGGAGGAAAGTTCTAACTATGGCTACACCTTC. This gives the protein CASSFLRTEESSNYGYTF.

This clone has just a few counts. The rearrangement joins TRBV9 to TRBJ2-3; TRBD2 aligns across 7 bases. V gave up 4 bases and J gave up 2 bases; unmatched junction bases: 7. Per germline, CDR1 SGDLS and CDR2 YYNGEE. The CDR3 covers 15 residues. The CDR3 region is CASSSRGVITDTQYF. CDR3 DNA sequence: TGTGCCAGCAGCTCACGGGGGGTGATCACAGATACGCAGTATTTT. The entire variable domain, with the rest obtained from reference TRBV9 and TRBJ2-3, is as follows: DSGVTQTPKHLITATGQRVTLRCSPRSGDLSVYWYQQSLDQGLQFLIQYYNGEERAKGNILERFSAQQFPDLHSELNLSSLELGDSALYFCASSSRGVITDTQYFGPGTRLTVL.

V gene TRBV2 combines with J gene TRBJ2-1, with 8 nucleotides matching TRBD2. The germline V gene has CDR1 SNHLY and CDR2 FYNNEI. V dropped 2 bases and J dropped 4; count of bases not matched to a gene: 4. This CDR3 comprises 15 residues. CDR3 loop: CASSESGSRYNEQFF. The CDR3, as DNA: TGTGCCAGCAGTGAAAGCGGGAGTAGATACAATGAGCAGTTCTTC.

This chain joins TRBV5-1 and TRBJ1-2; the match to TRBD1 covers 10 bases. From germline, CDR1 is SGHRS and CDR2 YFSETQ. The V segment lost 3 bases and the J segment 4 bases; nucleotides outside the gene matches: 6. The CDR3 sequence is 15 residues long. The CDR3 DNA is TGCGCCAGCAGCTCCGTGGGACAGGGGACCTATGGCTACACCTTC. It specifies CASSSVGQGTYGYTF.

This chain uses TRBV27 with TRBJ1-1; no clear D gene. The CDR3 totals 13 residues. V gave up 7 bases and J gave up 10 bases, with 19 bases separating them. The germline CDR1 and CDR2 sequences are MNHEY and SMNVEV (reference sequence). The CDR3 nucleotides read TGTGCCAGCATTCCTTATGGTTCAGAGGGAGCTTTCTTT. Residues: CASIPYGSEGAFF.

J is TRBJ1-1 and V is TRBV19; 7 nucleotides agree with TRBD1. V trimming: 0 bases; J trimming: 8 bases; junction bases outside the gene matches: 3. The germline V gene encodes CDR1 LNHDA and CDR2 SQIVND (reference sequence). The CDR3 length is 13 residues. DNA for the CDR3: TGTGCCAGTAGTATAGATCGAGGGGGCGAAGCTTTCTTT. This encodes CASSIDRGGEAFF.

There are a few counts of this clone. The rearrangement joins TRBV30 to TRBJ2-1; maybe TRBD2 (5 bases). CDR3 size: 15 residues. V shed 1 base and J shed 6 bases, with 16 bases lying between them. Germline CDR1 GTSNPN, CDR2 SVGIG (reference sequence). The CDR3 spells CAWSAAIGEPNEQFF. The CDR3 coding sequence is TGTGCCTGGAGTGCCGCAATCGGGGAGCCCAATGAGCAGTTCTTC.

The chain couples TRBV21-1 to TRBJ2-2; the DNA was not compared with TRBD2, the D call given in the table. TRBV21-1 has pseudogene status. The length of the CDR3 is 17 residues. CDR3 DNA sequence: TGTGCCAGCAGCCATCCCGTTCCCCCGAGCAACACCGGGGAGCTGTTTTTT. It specifies CASSHPVPPSNTGELFF.

This clone was seen only once. The chain carries TRBV7-9 and TRBJ2-5; 8 positions match TRBD2. The CDR3 is made up of 14 amino acids. The germline CDR1 and CDR2 sequences are SEHNR and FQNEAQ (reference sequence). The V segment lost 8 bases and the J segment 4 bases; nucleotides outside the gene matches: 9. The CDR3 sequence is CASDGRGLAETQYF. The CDR3 nucleotides read TGTGCCAGCGACGGGAGGGGTCTAGCAGAGACCCAGTACTTC.

This clone was picked up one time. The V call is TRBV29-1, the J call TRBJ1-2; D gene unclear. Trimming pared 5 bases from V and 2 bases from J, leaving 6 bases between. The germline gives CDR1 SQVTM, CDR2 ANQGSEA. This CDR3 has 11 residues. This chain's CDR3 is CSVNMNYGYTF. The CDR3 nucleotides read TGCAGCGTTAACATGAACTATGGCTACACCTTC. The full variable domain, with the rest looked up from reference TRBV29-1 and TRBJ1-2, is SAVISQKPSRDICQRGTSLTIQCQVDSQVTMMFWYRQQPGQSLTLIATANQGSEATYESGFVIDKFPISRPNLTFSTLTVSNMSPEDSSIYLCSVNMNYGYTFGSGTRLTVV.

The genes are TRBV6-4 and TRBJ2-1, with TRBD1 identical over 8 bases. V lost 5 bases to trimming and J lost 0 bases; unmatched junction nucleotides: 6. This CDR3 has 16 residues. CDR1 and CDR2 from the germline V gene are MRHNA and SNTAGT. CDR3: CASSQQGDYSYNEQFF. The CDR3 DNA follows: TGTGCCAGCAGTCAACAGGGGGATTACTCCTACAATGAGCAGTTCTTC.

The genes are TRBV7-9 and TRBJ2-1; a weak D match, TRBD2 (6 bases). V lost 7 bases to trimming and J lost 6 bases, with 19 bases between them. The CDR3 extends over 15 amino acids. From germline, CDR1 is SEHNR and CDR2 FQNEAQ (reference sequence). CDR3: CASTPRREGANEQFF. CDR3 DNA sequence: TGTGCCAGCACCCCCCGGCGGGAAGGGGCCAATGAGCAGTTCTTC.